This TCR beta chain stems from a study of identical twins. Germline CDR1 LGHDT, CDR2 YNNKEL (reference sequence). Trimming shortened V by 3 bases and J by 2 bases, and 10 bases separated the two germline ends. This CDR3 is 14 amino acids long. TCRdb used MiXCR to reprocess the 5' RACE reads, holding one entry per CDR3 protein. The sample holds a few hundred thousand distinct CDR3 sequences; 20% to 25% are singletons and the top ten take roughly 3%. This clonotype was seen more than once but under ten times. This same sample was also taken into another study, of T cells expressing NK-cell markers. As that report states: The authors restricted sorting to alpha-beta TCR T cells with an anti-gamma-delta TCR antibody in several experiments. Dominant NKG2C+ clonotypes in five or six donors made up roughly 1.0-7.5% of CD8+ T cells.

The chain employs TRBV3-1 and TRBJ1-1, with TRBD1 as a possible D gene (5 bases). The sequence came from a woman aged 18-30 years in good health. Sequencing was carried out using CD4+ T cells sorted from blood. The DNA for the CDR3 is TGTGCCAGCAGCCACCAGGGATCCAACACTGAAGCTTTCTTT. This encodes CASSHQGSNTEAFF.